This T cell receptor (beta chain) was identified during a study of CD8 T cells in ankylosing spondylitis. Via MiXCR, TCRdb re-called the 5' RACE reads, giving one row per CDR3 protein. The sample consists of 250,000 to 350,000 distinct CDR3 sequences, about 19% of them appearing once. Germline CDR1 SNHLY, CDR2 FYNNEI. Germline trimming cut 3 bases from V and 5 bases from J; bases unmatched to any gene: 8. The CDR3 has 16 residues. V usage is TRBV2 and J usage is TRBJ2-2, with TRBD1 identical over 8 bases. The receptor was isolated from a male donor with ankylosing spondylitis or in good health (not recorded which). Material: blood, either unsorted or a sorted T cell fraction (not recorded which). CDR3 bases: TGTGCCAGCAGTGACCTGACAGGGGAGATAACCGGGGAGCTGTTTTTT. This codes for CASSDLTGEITGELFF.